This note documents a single TCR beta chain sequence. Different DNA sequences within this sample yield the same CDR3. This sample is drawn from a study of cytomegalovirus exposure and HLA in healthy donors. This CDR3 spans 16 amino acids. Trimming removed 0 bases at V and 0 bases at J, with 12 bases between. Germline V lookup: CDR1 SQVTM, CDR2 ANQGSEA. With 60 Vbeta and 13 Jbeta primers, the PCR was carried out. Generated by immunoSEQ multiplex PCR, the TCRdb table keeps only in-frame clones and is missing some. The sample lists around 180,000 clones; roughly 84% were seen once. The source material was PBMCs. The chain joins TRBV29-1 to TRBJ2-1; D remains ambiguous. This receptor was obtained from a boy younger than 18 in good health and CMV-seronegative. The CDR3 spells CSVEDPDRSSYNEQFF. CDR3 coding DNA: TGCAGCGTTGAAGATCCCGATAGAAGCTCCTACAATGAGCAGTTCTTC.